The 9 T cell receptor beta chains reported below all come from one sample, sequenced in a study of neoadjuvant anti-PD-1 for oral cavity cancer. Produced via immunoSEQ multiplex PCR; TCRdb's table is partial and in-frame only. Of over 14,000 clones listed, 60% to 80% are singletons. The sample here was PBMCs, taken before nivolumab (anti-PD-1) treatment. The receptor source for this set is a person aged 35-80 years with oral cavity squamous cell carcinoma.

The rearrangement joins TRBV2 to TRBJ1-1; D remains ambiguous. V was trimmed by 7 bases and J by 5 bases, leaving 14 bases between them. Germline V gene lookup returns CDR1 SNHLY and CDR2 FYNNEI. This CDR3 region has 13 residues. The CDR3 loop is CASILTSETEAFF. DNA for the CDR3: TGTGCCAGCATTCTCACCTCGGAGACTGAAGCTTTCTTT.

J is TRBJ1-1 and V is TRBV5-1; D remains unclear. Between the trimmed V and J ends, which lost 5 bases and 4 bases, there was a span of 9 bases. The CDR3 has 12 residues. The germline V gene has CDR1 SGHRS and CDR2 YFSETQ. Here the CDR3 reads CASSIFGTEAFF. CDR3 sequence (DNA): TGCGCCAGCAGTATTTTCGGCACTGAAGCTTTCTTT.

The J gene is TRBJ2-1, the V gene TRBV9; either TRBD1 or TRBD2 may fit D (5 bases each). The CDR3 extends over 15 amino acids. Germline lookup yields CDR1 SGDLS and CDR2 YYNGEE. V was trimmed by 4 bases and J by 6 bases, leaving 17 bases between them. The CDR3 loop is CASSPAGWDANEQFF. CDR3 DNA sequence: TGTGCCAGCAGCCCCGCGGGTTGGGACGCCAATGAGCAGTTCTTC.

V is TRBV11-2 and J is TRBJ1-2; 7 nucleotides line up with TRBD1. The CDR3 runs 14 residues. Germline CDR1 and CDR2: SGHAT and FQNNGV. V was clipped by 4 bases and J by 4 bases; unmatched bases: 6. CDR3 DNA sequence: TGTGCCAGCAGCTCCGGGGACAGTCTCTATGGCTACACCTTC. Translating gives CASSSGDSLYGYTF.

This clone was detected only a few times. V and J are TRBV4-1 and TRBJ2-7; D is possibly TRBD1 (6 bases). Trimming took 1 base from V and 2 from J, leaving 9 bases between them. The CDR3 covers 14 residues. CDR1 MGHRA and CDR2 YSYEKL come from the germline V gene. The CDR3 region has the DNA TGCGCCAGCAGCCAAGGCAGGGGTCCCTACGAGCAGTACTTC. Protein sequence: CASSQGRGPYEQYF.

This chain joins TRBV10-3 and TRBJ1-3, with 7 positions matching TRBD1. CDR1 is ENHRY, CDR2 SYGVKD, per germline. Trimming removed 6 bases from V and 3 bases from J; junction bases left unmatched: 5. This CDR3 comprises 14 residues. The CDR3 sequence is CAISQDRIGNTIYF. The CDR3 DNA reads TGTGCCATCAGCCAGGACAGGATTGGAAACACCATATATTTT.

The chain links TRBV9 to TRBJ2-5; 7 bases line up with TRBD2. This CDR3 has 16 amino acids. J gave up 5 bases and V 4 bases, and 14 bases lay outside the gene matches. CDR1 and CDR2 (germline): SGDLS, YYNGEE. The CDR3 region is CASSPRGERGMETQYF. The CDR3, as DNA: TGTGCCAGCAGCCCCCGGGGTGAGCGGGGAATGGAGACCCAGTACTTC. Based on the CDR3 plus reference TRBV9 and TRBJ2-5, the full variable domain is DSGVTQTPKHLITATGQRVTLRCSPRSGDLSVYWYQQSLDQGLQFLIQYYNGEERAKGNILERFSAQQFPDLHSELNLSSLELGDSALYFCASSPRGERGMETQYFGPGTRLLVL.

This clone was counted only a few times. The chain joins TRBV27 to TRBJ1-2, with TRBD1 matching 7 bases. Germline V gene lookup returns CDR1 MNHEY and CDR2 SMNVEV (reference sequence). CDR3 length equals 15 residues. Trimming took 3 bases from V and 4 from J; bases not matched to a gene: 8. CDR3 coding DNA: TGTGCCAGCAGTTTCCTCATGCGGGACAGCTATGGCTACACCTTC. This translates into CASSFLMRDSYGYTF.

The rearrangement links TRBV19 to TRBJ1-5, with no clear D. The CDR3 totals 14 residues. CDR1 is LNHDA, CDR2 SQIVND, per germline (reference sequence). Deletions cut 3 bases from V and 6 bases from J, with 12 bases between. In DNA, the CDR3 is TGTGCCAGTAGTATGGTGAGCATGGTTCAGCCCCAGCATTTT. This sequence encodes CASSMVSMVQPQHF.